A few counts support the clone carrying this TCR beta chain. Its antigen is as yet unknown. These data originate in a study of T cell repertoires in cytomegalovirus infection. On the study more broadly: CMV epitopes that were recently identified and HLA-C-restricted were used alongside well-studied HLA-B-restricted ones. Study-level findings and limits: CMV-specific TCR beta clonotypes restricted by HLA-C were the ones dominating the ex vivo response.

The V end was cut by 6 bases, the J end by 6 bases, with 9 bases between. The CDR3 loop spans 11 amino acids. Per germline, CDR1 MNHNS and CDR2 SASEGT. TCRdb ran MiXCR on the reads and lists one entry per CDR3 protein. The sample lists about 920,000 distinct CDR3 sequences, roughly 30% occurring once. This TCR was sampled from a human donor in good health (CMV status not recorded). Some clones in this sample may be carry-over from other donors' samples. Specimen: cultured CD8+ T cells from PBMCs, collected from culture after CMV antigen stimulation. The V call is TRBV6-1, the J call TRBJ2-7, with a possible D match to TRBD2 (5 bases). The CDR3 region is CASSGEGEQYV. CDR3 sequence (DNA): TGTGCCAGCAGCGGAGAGGGCGAGCAGTACGTC.